A selection of T cell receptor beta chains follows, all from one sample in a study of shared clonotypes between healthy human individuals. Profiling relied on immunoSEQ multiplex PCR, and the TCRdb table lists in-frame clones only, not all of them. Of roughly 2.5 million clones in the sample, roughly nine tenths were seen once. Sequences were obtained from naive CD4+ T cells sorted from blood. The receptors originated from a young man in good health. CDR3s include the opening cysteine and the closing phenylalanine or tryptophan. The D gene is left open where the match is weak. Size values are once, few and many counts, or a class for expanded clones, and some rows have none.

v_call: TRBV6-5; clone_size: .; j_call: TRBJ2-1; d_call: .; cdr3_aa: CASSPREGGNNEQFF; cdr3_nt: TGTGCCAGCAGCCCTAGGGAGGGGGGGAACAATGAGCAGTTCTTC
v_call: TRBV9; clone_size: .; j_call: TRBJ2-4; d_call: .; cdr3_aa: CASSVGGGSSTGNKNIQYF; cdr3_nt: TGTGCCAGCAGCGTAGGAGGGGGGTCTTCAACAGGGAACAAAAACATTCAGTACTTC
v_call: TRBV18; clone_size: .; j_call: TRBJ2-7; d_call: TRBD1; cdr3_aa: CASSPTGTSYEQYF; cdr3_nt: TGTGCCAGCTCACCGACAGGGACCTCCTACGAGCAGTACTTC
v_call: TRBV19; clone_size: once; j_call: TRBJ2-2; d_call: .; cdr3_aa: CASSTPTRRGVTGELFF; cdr3_nt: TGTGCCAGTAGTACCCCCACTAGGAGGGGGGTGACCGGGGAGCTGTTTTTT
v_call: TRBV19; clone_size: .; j_call: TRBJ2-5; d_call: TRBD1; cdr3_aa: CASSPTGEETQYF; cdr3_nt: TGTGCCAGTAGTCCGACAGGGGAAGAGACCCAGTACTTC
v_call: TRBV10-1; clone_size: .; j_call: TRBJ2-2; d_call: TRBD1; cdr3_aa: CASREDRGTGELFF; cdr3_nt: TGCGCCAGCAGAGAGGACAGGGGCACCGGGGAGCTGTTTTTT
v_call: TRBV27; clone_size: once; j_call: TRBJ2-2; d_call: .; cdr3_aa: CASSFVAGELFF; cdr3_nt: TGTGCCAGCAGTTTTGTAGCCGGGGAGCTGTTTTTT
v_call: TRBV7-3; clone_size: .; j_call: TRBJ2-7; d_call: .; cdr3_aa: CAPPLYEQYF; cdr3_nt: TGTGCGCCGCCGCTCTACGAGCAGTACTTC
v_call: TRBV4-3; clone_size: .; j_call: TRBJ2-4; d_call: TRBD2; cdr3_aa: CASSQDRTAGGQGSKNIQYF; cdr3_nt: TGCGCCAGCAGCCAAGATCGGACAGCGGGAGGGCAGGGGAGCAAAAACATTCAGTACTTC
v_call: TRBV6-1; clone_size: .; j_call: TRBJ2-7; d_call: .; cdr3_aa: CASEGVGTYSYEQYF; cdr3_nt: TGTGCCTCCGAAGGCGTCGGGACATATTCCTACGAGCAGTACTTC
v_call: TRBV30; clone_size: once; j_call: TRBJ2-3; d_call: .; cdr3_aa: CAWSLNGIRTDTQYF; cdr3_nt: TGTGCCTGGAGTTTAAACGGCATCCGCACAGATACGCAGTATTTT
v_call: TRBV7-6; clone_size: once; j_call: TRBJ2-1; d_call: TRBD2; cdr3_aa: CASSLETSGYNEQFF; cdr3_nt: TGTGCCAGCAGCTTAGAGACTAGCGGATACAATGAGCAGTTCTTC
v_call: TRBV10-3; clone_size: .; j_call: TRBJ2-2; d_call: TRBD2; cdr3_aa: CAMGGGTGELFF; cdr3_nt: TGTGCCATGGGCGGGGGCACCGGGGAGCTGTTTTTT
v_call: TRBV9; clone_size: .; j_call: TRBJ2-7; d_call: TRBD2; cdr3_aa: CASSVGASGSYEQYF; cdr3_nt: TGTGCCAGCAGCGTAGGGGCTAGCGGGAGCTACGAGCAGTACTTC
v_call: TRBV7-6; clone_size: .; j_call: TRBJ1-4; d_call: .; cdr3_aa: CASSLYGAANEKLFF; cdr3_nt: TGTGCCAGCAGCTTATATGGGGCAGCTAATGAAAAACTGTTTTTT
v_call: TRBV7-6; clone_size: .; j_call: TRBJ2-2; d_call: TRBD1; cdr3_aa: CASSRQGTGELFF; cdr3_nt: TGTGCCAGCAGCCGACAGGGTACCGGGGAGCTGTTTTTT
v_call: TRBV19; clone_size: .; j_call: TRBJ2-4; d_call: .; cdr3_aa: CASSKRGPENIQYF; cdr3_nt: TGTGCCAGTAGTAAAAGGGGACCGGAGAACATTCAGTACTTC
v_call: TRBV6-4; clone_size: .; j_call: TRBJ2-3; d_call: TRBD1; cdr3_aa: CASSPGTGSYTQYF; cdr3_nt: TGTGCCAGCAGCCCCGGGACAGGGAGTTATACGCAGTATTTT
v_call: TRBV5-1; clone_size: .; j_call: TRBJ2-3; d_call: TRBD2; cdr3_aa: CASSLAETSGREGTDTQYF; cdr3_nt: TGCGCCAGCAGCTTGGCTGAGACTAGCGGGAGGGAAGGCACAGATACGCAGTATTTT
v_call: TRBV28; clone_size: .; j_call: TRBJ1-4; d_call: .; cdr3_aa: CASSSYTPGGEKLFF; cdr3_nt: TGTGCCAGCAGTTCCTATACCCCCGGGGGTGAAAAACTGTTTTTT
v_call: TRBV12-5; clone_size: .; j_call: TRBJ2-3; d_call: .; cdr3_aa: CASGLGERTDTQYF; cdr3_nt: TGTGCTAGTGGTTTGGGGGAACGCACAGATACGCAGTATTTT
v_call: TRBV5-6; clone_size: .; j_call: TRBJ2-3; d_call: TRBD1; cdr3_aa: CASSFPIRDRETDTQYF; cdr3_nt: TGTGCCAGCAGCTTCCCTATCCGGGACAGGGAAACAGATACGCAGTATTTT
v_call: TRBV2; clone_size: .; j_call: TRBJ2-7; d_call: .; cdr3_aa: CASVPPPLTYEQYF; cdr3_nt: TGTGCCAGCGTCCCACCCCCGTTGACCTACGAGCAGTACTTC
v_call: TRBV5-4; clone_size: .; j_call: TRBJ1-2; d_call: .; cdr3_aa: CASSSQGGTDGYTF; cdr3_nt: TGTGCCAGCAGCTCCCAGGGCGGAACCGATGGCTACACCTTC
v_call: TRBV27; clone_size: .; j_call: TRBJ2-7; d_call: TRBD2; cdr3_aa: CASSLSGTTSYEQYF; cdr3_nt: TGTGCCAGCAGTCTTTCCGGGACTACCAGCTACGAGCAGTACTTC
v_call: TRBV30; clone_size: few; j_call: TRBJ1-1; d_call: TRBD1; cdr3_aa: CARAGGTEAFF; cdr3_nt: TGTGCCAGGGCAGGGGGGACTGAAGCTTTCTTT
v_call: TRBV30; clone_size: .; j_call: TRBJ2-5; d_call: .; cdr3_aa: CAWSASSVETQYF; cdr3_nt: TGTGCCTGGAGCGCCTCGTCAGTAGAGACCCAGTACTTC
v_call: TRBV28; clone_size: .; j_call: TRBJ1-5; d_call: .; cdr3_aa: CASSQKAGTQHF; cdr3_nt: TGTGCCAGCAGTCAAAAAGCTGGGACCCAGCATTTT
v_call: TRBV6-6; clone_size: .; j_call: TRBJ1-5; d_call: .; cdr3_aa: CASSSRVGPGQPQHF; cdr3_nt: TGTGCCAGCAGTTCGAGGGTAGGGCCCGGTCAGCCCCAGCATTTT
v_call: TRBV19; clone_size: .; j_call: TRBJ2-5; d_call: .; cdr3_aa: CASSINGNQETQYF; cdr3_nt: TGTGCCAGTAGTATTAACGGGAACCAAGAGACCCAGTACTTC
v_call: TRBV5-4; clone_size: .; j_call: TRBJ2-1; d_call: .; cdr3_aa: CASSSPPTGSSYNEQFF; cdr3_nt: TGTGCCAGCAGCTCACCACCCACAGGGAGCTCCTACAATGAGCAGTTCTTC
v_call: TRBV25-1; clone_size: .; j_call: TRBJ2-3; d_call: .; cdr3_aa: CASSEYGGQRTDTQYF; cdr3_nt: TGTGCCAGCAGTGAATACGGGGGGCAGCGGACAGATACGCAGTATTTT
v_call: TRBV30; clone_size: .; j_call: TRBJ1-1; d_call: .; cdr3_aa: CAWSVRAEAFF; cdr3_nt: TGTGCCTGGAGTGTACGCGCTGAAGCTTTCTTT
v_call: TRBV5-8; clone_size: .; j_call: TRBJ1-5; d_call: .; cdr3_aa: CASSPFGDQPQHF; cdr3_nt: TGTGCCAGCAGCCCTTTTGGCGATCAGCCCCAGCATTTT
v_call: TRBV6-5; clone_size: .; j_call: TRBJ1-6; d_call: .; cdr3_aa: CASTTGRGSPLHF; cdr3_nt: TGTGCCAGCACTACGGGACGTGGTTCACCCCTCCACTTT
v_call: TRBV19; clone_size: .; j_call: TRBJ2-5; d_call: .; cdr3_aa: CASSMLREGEETQYF; cdr3_nt: TGTGCCAGTAGTATGCTCAGGGAAGGGGAAGAGACCCAGTACTTC
v_call: TRBV9; clone_size: .; j_call: TRBJ2-1; d_call: TRBD2; cdr3_aa: CASSVSLADFNEQFF; cdr3_nt: TGTGCCAGCAGCGTATCACTAGCGGATTTCAATGAGCAGTTCTTC
v_call: TRBV6-5; clone_size: .; j_call: TRBJ1-5; d_call: .; cdr3_aa: CASRGETGNQPQHF; cdr3_nt: TGTGCCAGCCGCGGGGAGACCGGGAATCAGCCCCAGCATTTT
v_call: TRBV29-1; clone_size: .; j_call: TRBJ2-7; d_call: TRBD2; cdr3_aa: CSARTGGSYGEYF; cdr3_nt: TGCAGCGCCCGGACGGGAGGGTCCTACGGGGAGTACTTC
v_call: TRBV6-5; clone_size: .; j_call: TRBJ2-5; d_call: .; cdr3_aa: CASRSSGERETQYF; cdr3_nt: TGTGCCAGCAGATCCTCGGGGGAACGTGAGACCCAGTACTTC
v_call: TRBV11-2; clone_size: .; j_call: TRBJ2-1; d_call: TRBD2; cdr3_aa: CASRPTSGNEQFF; cdr3_nt: TGTGCCAGCAGACCAACTAGCGGTAATGAGCAGTTCTTC
v_call: TRBV19; clone_size: .; j_call: TRBJ2-7; d_call: .; cdr3_aa: CASSIVAKLTYEQYF; cdr3_nt: TGTGCCAGTAGTATAGTTGCGAAGCTAACTTACGAGCAGTACTTC
v_call: TRBV6-1; clone_size: many; j_call: TRBJ1-3; d_call: .; cdr3_aa: CASSLDFGNTIYF; cdr3_nt: TGTGCCAGCAGCTTGGACTTCGGAAACACCATATATTTT
v_call: TRBV6-6; clone_size: .; j_call: TRBJ2-7; d_call: TRBD2; cdr3_aa: CASSYPSGGIYEQYF; cdr3_nt: TGTGCCAGCTCTTACCCCTCGGGAGGGATCTACGAGCAGTACTTC
v_call: TRBV29-1; clone_size: .; j_call: TRBJ1-2; d_call: .; cdr3_aa: CSVGVGGGGYTF; cdr3_nt: TGCAGCGTTGGGGTCGGGGGCGGTGGCTACACCTTC
v_call: TRBV30; clone_size: .; j_call: TRBJ2-2; d_call: TRBD2; cdr3_aa: CAWSLLSGANTGELFF; cdr3_nt: TGTGCCTGGAGTTTACTAAGCGGGGCGAACACCGGGGAGCTGTTTTTT
v_call: TRBV4-3; clone_size: once; j_call: TRBJ1-3; d_call: .; cdr3_aa: CASSQDGTYGNTIYF; cdr3_nt: TGCGCCAGCAGCCAAGATGGGACATACGGAAACACCATATATTTT
v_call: TRBV9; clone_size: .; j_call: TRBJ2-1; d_call: TRBD2; cdr3_aa: CASSPSGQPSYNEQFF; cdr3_nt: TGTGCCAGCAGCCCTAGCGGCCAGCCCTCCTACAATGAGCAGTTCTTC
v_call: TRBV25-1; clone_size: .; j_call: TRBJ1-1; d_call: .; cdr3_aa: CASRRGNTEAFF; cdr3_nt: TGTGCCAGCAGGAGGGGAAACACTGAAGCTTTCTTT
v_call: TRBV23-1; clone_size: .; j_call: TRBJ2-1; d_call: .; cdr3_aa: CASDRNLATRYNEQFF; cdr3_nt: TGCGCCTCCGACCGAAACCTAGCGACTAGATACAATGAGCAGTTCTTC
v_call: TRBV6-6; clone_size: .; j_call: TRBJ1-5; d_call: TRBD1; cdr3_aa: CASSWTGEGSQPQHF; cdr3_nt: TGTGCCAGCAGTTGGACAGGGGAGGGTAGTCAGCCCCAGCATTTT
v_call: TRBV6-4; clone_size: .; j_call: TRBJ2-5; d_call: .; cdr3_aa: CASSEDGETQYF; cdr3_nt: TGTGCCAGCAGTGAAGATGGGGAGACCCAGTACTTC
v_call: TRBV5-5; clone_size: .; j_call: TRBJ2-5; d_call: .; cdr3_aa: CASSWGPGEETQYF; cdr3_nt: TGTGCCAGCAGCTGGGGACCAGGGGAAGAGACCCAGTACTTC
v_call: TRBV18; clone_size: .; j_call: TRBJ2-5; d_call: .; cdr3_aa: CASSLSTGVQETQYF; cdr3_nt: TGTGCCAGCTCACTCTCTACGGGTGTCCAAGAGACCCAGTACTTC
v_call: TRBV2; clone_size: .; j_call: TRBJ1-5; d_call: .; cdr3_aa: CASTPGSSNQPQHF; cdr3_nt: TGTGCCAGCACCCCAGGCAGCAGCAATCAGCCCCAGCATTTT
v_call: TRBV18; clone_size: .; j_call: TRBJ1-1; d_call: .; cdr3_aa: CASSPQANTEAFF; cdr3_nt: TGTGCCAGCTCACCACAAGCGAACACTGAAGCTTTCTTT
v_call: TRBV14; clone_size: once; j_call: TRBJ2-5; d_call: TRBD2; cdr3_aa: CASSQGLASETQYF; cdr3_nt: TGTGCCAGCAGCCAGGGACTAGCATCAGAGACCCAGTACTTC
v_call: TRBV5-1; clone_size: .; j_call: TRBJ1-1; d_call: .; cdr3_aa: CASSLRQTSSPNTEAFF; cdr3_nt: TGCGCCAGCAGCCTCCGACAGACCTCCTCACCGAACACTGAAGCTTTCTTT